The clone carrying this TCR beta chain came up a few times. Its cognate antigen is unknown. Trimming pared 7 bases from V and 6 bases from J, leaving 14 bases between. The germline gives CDR1 LNHDA, CDR2 SQIVND (reference sequence). This CDR3 region has 13 residues. A mixed TRB-A/B primer pool amplified rearranged TRB by multiplex touch-down PCR. TCRdb analysed the multiplex PCR reads with MiXCR anew, one entry per CDR3 protein. The sample lists about 12,000 distinct CDR3 sequences; around 29% were seen once. The data were taken from a study of T cell repertoires in aging, cancer and after chemotherapy. The wider study: The full dataset contained 7 million to 9.5 million TCR reads.

Study-wide points: Compared with age-matched healthy donors, untreated hematological or solid cancer patients showed higher blood TCR clonality. The repertoire data cannot show anything about immunological memory following chemotherapy. In each cancer cohort, median generation probability increased across chemotherapy, suggesting thymic output rebounded.

The template was genomic DNA from peripheral blood, not RNA. The sample comprised blood. The chain carries TRBV19 and TRBJ2-3; D is perhaps TRBD1 or TRBD2 (5 bases each). The receptor's source is a human donor in good health. The donor label of this sample is uncertain. The chain's CDR3 is CASTQGWRDTQYF. CDR3 bases: TGTGCCAGTACGCAGGGTTGGAGGGATACGCAGTATTTT. Supplemented by reference TRBV19 and TRBJ2-3, the full variable domain reads DGGITQSPKYLFRKEGQNVTLSCEQNLNHDAMYWYRQDPGQGLRLIYYSQIVNDFQKGDIAEGYSVSREKKESFPLTVTSAQKNPTAFYLCASTQGWRDTQYFGPGTRLTVL.